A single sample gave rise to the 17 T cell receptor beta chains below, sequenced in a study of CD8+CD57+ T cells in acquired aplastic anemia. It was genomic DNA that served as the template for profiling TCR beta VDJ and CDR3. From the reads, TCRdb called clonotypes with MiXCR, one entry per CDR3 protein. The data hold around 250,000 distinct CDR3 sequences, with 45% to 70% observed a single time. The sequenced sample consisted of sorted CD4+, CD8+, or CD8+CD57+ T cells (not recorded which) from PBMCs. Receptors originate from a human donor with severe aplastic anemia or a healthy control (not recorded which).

The CDR3: CASSLMGQNTGELFF. CDR3 coding DNA: TGTGCCAGCAGCCTAATGGGACAGAACACCGGGGAGCTGTTTTTT. The gene calls are TRBV7-2 and TRBJ2-2; D perhaps matches TRBD1 (6 bases). The V end was cut by 5 bases, the J end by 1 base, with 11 bases between. From germline, CDR1 is SGHTA and CDR2 FQGNSA. The CDR3 contains 15 residues. Combining the CDR3 with reference TRBV7-2 and TRBJ2-2 gives the whole variable domain GAGVSQSPSNKVTEKGKDVELRCDPISGHTALYWYRQSLGQGLEFLIYFQGNSAPDKSGLPSDRFSAERTGGSVSTLTIQRTQQEDSAVYLCASSLMGQNTGELFFGEGSRLTVL.

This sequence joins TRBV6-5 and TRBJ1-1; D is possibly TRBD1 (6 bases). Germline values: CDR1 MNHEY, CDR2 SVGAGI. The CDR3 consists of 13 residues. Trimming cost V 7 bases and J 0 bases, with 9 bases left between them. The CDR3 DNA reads TGTGCCAGCACCAAGGGGGTGAACACTGAAGCTTTCTTT. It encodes CASTKGVNTEAFF.

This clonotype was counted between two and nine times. The CDR3, as DNA: TGTGCCAGCAGTTTTGGCGGTGAGCAGTTCTTC. It yields the protein CASSFGGEQFF. The chain joins TRBV25-1 to TRBJ2-1, with no clear D. Looked up from germline, CDR1 is MGHDK and CDR2 is SYGVNS. CDR3 length: 11 amino acids. Trimming pared 5 bases from V and 9 bases from J, leaving 8 bases between.

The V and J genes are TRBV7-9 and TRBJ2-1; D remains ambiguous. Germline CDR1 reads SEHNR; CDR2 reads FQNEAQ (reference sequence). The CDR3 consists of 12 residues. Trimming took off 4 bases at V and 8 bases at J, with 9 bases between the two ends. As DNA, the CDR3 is TGTGCCAGCAGCTCCCCCCAGCATGAGCAGTTCTTC. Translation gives CASSSPQHEQFF.

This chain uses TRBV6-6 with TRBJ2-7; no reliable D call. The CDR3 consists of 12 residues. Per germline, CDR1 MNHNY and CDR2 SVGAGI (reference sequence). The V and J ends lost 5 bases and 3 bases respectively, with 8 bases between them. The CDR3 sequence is CASSNYIYEQYF. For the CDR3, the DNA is TGTGCCAGCAGTAACTACATCTACGAGCAGTACTTC.

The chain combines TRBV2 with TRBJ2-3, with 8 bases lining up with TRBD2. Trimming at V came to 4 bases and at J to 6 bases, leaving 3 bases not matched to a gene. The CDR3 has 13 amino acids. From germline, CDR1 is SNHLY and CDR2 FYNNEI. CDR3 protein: CASSGAGVDTQYF. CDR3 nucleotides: TGTGCCAGCAGTGGAGCGGGAGTGGATACGCAGTATTTT.

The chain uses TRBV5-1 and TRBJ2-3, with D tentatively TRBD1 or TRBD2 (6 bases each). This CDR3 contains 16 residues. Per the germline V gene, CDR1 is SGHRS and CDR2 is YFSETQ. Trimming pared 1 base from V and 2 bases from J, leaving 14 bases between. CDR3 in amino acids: CASSLTGGGLTDTQYF. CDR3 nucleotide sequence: TGCGCCAGCAGCTTGACTGGTGGGGGGCTCACAGATACGCAGTATTTT.

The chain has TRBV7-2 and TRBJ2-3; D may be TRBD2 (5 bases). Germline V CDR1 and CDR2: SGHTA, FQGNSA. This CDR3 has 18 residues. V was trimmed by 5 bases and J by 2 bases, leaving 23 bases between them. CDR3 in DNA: TGTGCCAGCAGCCAAGAGGAAGGACTGGGTGGCTACACAGATACGCAGTATTTT. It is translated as CASSQEEGLGGYTDTQYF.

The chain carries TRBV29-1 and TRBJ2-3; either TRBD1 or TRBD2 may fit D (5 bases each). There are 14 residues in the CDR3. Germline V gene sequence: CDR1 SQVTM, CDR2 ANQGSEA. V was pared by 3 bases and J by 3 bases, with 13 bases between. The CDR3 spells CSVDGVRATDTQYF. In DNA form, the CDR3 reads TGCAGCGTTGACGGGGTCAGGGCTACAGATACGCAGTATTTT.

The CDR3 DNA reads TGTGCCAGCAGCCCGATACAAAATAGCAATCAGCCCCAGCATTTT. The encoded protein is CASSPIQNSNQPQHF. The rearrangement uses TRBV7-2 and TRBJ1-5; D remains ambiguous. V was pared by 5 bases and J by 0 bases, with 11 bases between. This CDR3 spans 15 amino acids. The V gene's germline CDR1 is SGHTA and CDR2 FQGNSA.

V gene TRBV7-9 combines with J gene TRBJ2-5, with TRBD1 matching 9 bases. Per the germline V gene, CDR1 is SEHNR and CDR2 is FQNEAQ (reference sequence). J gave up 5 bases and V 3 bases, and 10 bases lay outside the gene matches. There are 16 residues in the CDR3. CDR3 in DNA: TGTGCCAGCAGCTTCACGACAGGGGGGGCAAATGAGACCCAGTACTTC. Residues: CASSFTTGGANETQYF.

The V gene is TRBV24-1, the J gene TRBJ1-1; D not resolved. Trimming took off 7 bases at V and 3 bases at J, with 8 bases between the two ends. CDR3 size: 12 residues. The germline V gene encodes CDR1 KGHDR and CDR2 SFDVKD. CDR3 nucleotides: TGTGCCACCAGCAACTCTTACACTGAAGCTTTCTTT. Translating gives CATSNSYTEAFF.

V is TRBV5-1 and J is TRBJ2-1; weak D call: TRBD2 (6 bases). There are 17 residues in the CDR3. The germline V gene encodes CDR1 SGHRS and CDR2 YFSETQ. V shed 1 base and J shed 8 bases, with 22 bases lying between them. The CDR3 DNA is TGCGCCAGCAGCTTGCGGCTAGCGCGGGTGCTCGACGATGAGCAGTTCTTC. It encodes CASSLRLARVLDDEQFF.

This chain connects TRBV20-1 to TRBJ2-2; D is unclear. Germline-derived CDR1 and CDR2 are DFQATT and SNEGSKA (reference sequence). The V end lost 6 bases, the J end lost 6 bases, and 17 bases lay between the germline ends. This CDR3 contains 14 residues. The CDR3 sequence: CSAPPVAAPGELFF. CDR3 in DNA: TGCAGTGCACCGCCCGTAGCAGCACCCGGGGAGCTGTTTTTT.

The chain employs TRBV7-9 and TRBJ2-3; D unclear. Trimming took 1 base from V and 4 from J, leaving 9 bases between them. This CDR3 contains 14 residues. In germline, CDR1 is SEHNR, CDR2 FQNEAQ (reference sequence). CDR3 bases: TGTGCCAGCAGCTTAGATTTGGCCGCAGATACGCAGTATTTT. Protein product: CASSLDLAADTQYF. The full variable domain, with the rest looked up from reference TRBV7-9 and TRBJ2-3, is DTGVSQNPRHKITKRGQNVTFRCDPISEHNRLYWYRQTLGQGPEFLTYFQNEAQLEKSRLLSDRFSAERPKGSFSTLEIQRTEQGDSAMYLCASSLDLAADTQYFGPGTRLTVL.

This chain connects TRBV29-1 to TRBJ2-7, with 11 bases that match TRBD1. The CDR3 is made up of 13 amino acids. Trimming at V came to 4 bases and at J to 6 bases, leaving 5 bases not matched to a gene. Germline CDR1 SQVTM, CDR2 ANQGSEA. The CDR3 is CSVVGQGASEQYF. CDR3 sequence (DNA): TGCAGCGTTGTAGGACAGGGGGCCTCCGAGCAGTACTTC.

The CDR3 DNA reads as TGCAGTGCACCTAAGACAGGGGATAGCAATCAGCCCCAGTACTTC. It specifies CSAPKTGDSNQPQYF. V and J are TRBV20-1 and TRBJ2-5; 8 bases fit TRBD1. The CDR3 loop spans 15 amino acids. Trimming at V came to 6 bases and at J to 9 bases, leaving 18 bases not matched to a gene. From germline, CDR1 is DFQATT and CDR2 SNEGSKA (reference sequence).